Reported below is one T cell receptor (beta chain). Sequencing used immunoSEQ multiplex PCR; TCRdb keeps in-frame clones, though not all of them. The repertoire holds 75,000 to 85,000 clones, with roughly 80% as singletons. These data come from a study of T cell responses to AZD1222 COVID-19 vaccine. V was pared by 4 bases and J by 2 bases, with 16 bases between. The CDR3 has 16 residues. Germline CDR1 is SGHVS and CDR2 is FNYEAQ. This TCR came from an adult who received the MenACWY meningococcal vaccine as a control. The chain has TRBV7-6 and TRBJ2-3; D call uncertain. The source material was peripheral blood, sampled 28 days after the second dose of the MenACWY control vaccine. The CDR3: CASSSKVGGTTDTQYF. CDR3 nucleotides: TGTGCCAGCAGCTCAAAAGTGGGTGGCACCACAGATACGCAGTATTTT.